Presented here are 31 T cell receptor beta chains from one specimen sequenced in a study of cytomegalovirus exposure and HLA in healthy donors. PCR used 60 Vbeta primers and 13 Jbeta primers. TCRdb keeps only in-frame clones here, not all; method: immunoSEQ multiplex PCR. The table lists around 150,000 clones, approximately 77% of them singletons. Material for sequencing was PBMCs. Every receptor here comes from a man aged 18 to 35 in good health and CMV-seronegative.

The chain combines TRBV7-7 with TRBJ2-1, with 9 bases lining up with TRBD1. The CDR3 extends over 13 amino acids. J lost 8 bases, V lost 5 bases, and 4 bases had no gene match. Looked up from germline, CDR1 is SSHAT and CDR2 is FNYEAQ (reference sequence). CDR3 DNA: TGTGCCAGCAGCAGGGGACAGGGTGATGAGCAGTTCTTC. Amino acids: CASSRGQGDEQFF.

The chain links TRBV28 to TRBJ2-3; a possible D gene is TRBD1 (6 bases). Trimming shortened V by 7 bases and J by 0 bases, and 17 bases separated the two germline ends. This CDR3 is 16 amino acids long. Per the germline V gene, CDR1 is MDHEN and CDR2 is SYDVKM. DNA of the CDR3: TGTGCCAGCAATACATACAGGGTGTCTAGCACAGATACGCAGTATTTT. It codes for CASNTYRVSSTDTQYF. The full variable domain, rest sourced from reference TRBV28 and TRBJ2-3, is DVKVTQSSRYLVKRTGEKVFLECVQDMDHENMFWYRQDPGLGLRLIYFSYDVKMKEKGDIPEGYSVSREKKERFSLILESASTNQTSMYLCASNTYRVSSTDTQYFGPGTRLTVL.

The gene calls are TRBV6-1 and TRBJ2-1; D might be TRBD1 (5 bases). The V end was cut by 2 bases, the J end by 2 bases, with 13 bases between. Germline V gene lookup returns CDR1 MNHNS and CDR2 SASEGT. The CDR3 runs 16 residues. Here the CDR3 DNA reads TGTGCCAGCAGTGAATCAGGGCAGGTGGCCTACAATGAGCAGTTCTTC. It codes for CASSESGQVAYNEQFF.

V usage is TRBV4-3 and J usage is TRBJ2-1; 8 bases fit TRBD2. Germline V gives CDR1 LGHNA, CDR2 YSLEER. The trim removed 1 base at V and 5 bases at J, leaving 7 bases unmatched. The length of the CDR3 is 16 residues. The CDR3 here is CASSQALAGRDNEQFF. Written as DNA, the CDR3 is TGCGCCAGCAGCCAAGCGTTAGCGGGAAGGGACAATGAGCAGTTCTTC.

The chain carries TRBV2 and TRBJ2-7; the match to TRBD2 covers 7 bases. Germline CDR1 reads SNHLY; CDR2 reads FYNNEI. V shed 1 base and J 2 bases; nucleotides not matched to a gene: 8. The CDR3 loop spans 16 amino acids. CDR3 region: CASSEGSGMGAYEQYF. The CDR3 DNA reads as TGTGCCAGCAGTGAAGGAAGCGGGATGGGGGCCTACGAGCAGTACTTC.

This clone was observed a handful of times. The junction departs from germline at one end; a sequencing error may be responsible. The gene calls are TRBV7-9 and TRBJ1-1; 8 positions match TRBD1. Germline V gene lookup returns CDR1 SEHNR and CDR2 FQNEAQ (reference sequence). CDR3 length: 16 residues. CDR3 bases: TGTTCCAGCAGCCCCCCCGGGACAGGAGGGGACACTGAAGCTTTCTTT. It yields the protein CSSSPPGTGGDTEAFF.

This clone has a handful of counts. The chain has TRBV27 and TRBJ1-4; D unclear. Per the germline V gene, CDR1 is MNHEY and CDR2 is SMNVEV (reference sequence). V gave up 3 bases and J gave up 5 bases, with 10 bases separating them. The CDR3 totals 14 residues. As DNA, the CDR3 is TGTGCCAGCAGTTTTAGTGGGCCGAATGAAAAACTGTTTTTT. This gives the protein CASSFSGPNEKLFF.

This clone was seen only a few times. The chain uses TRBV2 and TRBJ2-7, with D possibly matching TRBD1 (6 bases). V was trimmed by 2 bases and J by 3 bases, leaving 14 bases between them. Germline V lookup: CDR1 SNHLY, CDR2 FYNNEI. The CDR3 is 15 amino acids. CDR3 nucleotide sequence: TGTGCCAGCAGTGAACTTGGCAGGGGAAACTACGAGCAGTACTTC. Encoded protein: CASSELGRGNYEQYF.

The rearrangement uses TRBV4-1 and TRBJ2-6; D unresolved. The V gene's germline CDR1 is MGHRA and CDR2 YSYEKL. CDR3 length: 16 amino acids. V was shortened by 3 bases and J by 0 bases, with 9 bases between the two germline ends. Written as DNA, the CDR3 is TGCGCCAGCAGCCACTGGAGCAACTCTGGGGCCAACGTCCTGACTTTC. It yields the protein CASSHWSNSGANVLTF.

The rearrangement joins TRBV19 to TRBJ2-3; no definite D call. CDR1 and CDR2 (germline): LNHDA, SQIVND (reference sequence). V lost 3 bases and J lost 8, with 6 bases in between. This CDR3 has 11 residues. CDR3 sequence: CASSISRTQYF. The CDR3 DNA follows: TGTGCCAGTAGTATTTCCCGTACGCAGTATTTT.

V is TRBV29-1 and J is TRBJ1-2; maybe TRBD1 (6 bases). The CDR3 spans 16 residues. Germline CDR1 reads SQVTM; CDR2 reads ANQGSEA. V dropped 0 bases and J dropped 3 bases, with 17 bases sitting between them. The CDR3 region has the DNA TGCAGCGTTGAAGATCTTCAGACAGGTCAGGACTATGGCTACACCTTC. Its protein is CSVEDLQTGQDYGYTF.

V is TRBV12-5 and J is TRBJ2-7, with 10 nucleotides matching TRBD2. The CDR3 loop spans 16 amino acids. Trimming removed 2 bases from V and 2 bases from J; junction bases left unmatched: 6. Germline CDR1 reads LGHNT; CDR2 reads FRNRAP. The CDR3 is CASGLTGSGRAYEQYF. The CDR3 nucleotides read TGTGCTAGTGGTTTGACGGGGAGCGGGAGGGCCTACGAGCAGTACTTC.

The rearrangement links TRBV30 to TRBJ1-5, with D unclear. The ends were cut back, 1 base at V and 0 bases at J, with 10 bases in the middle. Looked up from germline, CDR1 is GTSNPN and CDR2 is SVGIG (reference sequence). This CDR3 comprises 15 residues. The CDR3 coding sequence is TGTGCCTGGAGTGGCGGGTCGAGTAGCAATCAGCCCCAGCATTTT. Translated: CAWSGGSSSNQPQHF.

The CDR3 nucleotides read TGTGCCAGCAGTGACTCGGACAGGGGGCGAGGTTCTGAAAAACTGTTTTTT. As protein: CASSDSDRGRGSEKLFF. This chain uses TRBV6-4 with TRBJ1-4, with 11 bases aligning to TRBD1. The germline V gene has CDR1 MRHNA and CDR2 SNTAGT. The CDR3 has 17 residues. The J segment lost 7 bases and the V segment lost 0 bases, leaving 7 bases of the junction unmatched.

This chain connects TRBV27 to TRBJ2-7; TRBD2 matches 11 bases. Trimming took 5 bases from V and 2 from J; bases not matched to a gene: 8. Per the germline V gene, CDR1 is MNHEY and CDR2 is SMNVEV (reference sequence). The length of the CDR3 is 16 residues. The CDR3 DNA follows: TGTGCCAGCAGTCTCCTCCTAGCGGGAGGCCCCTACGAGCAGTACTTC. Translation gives CASSLLLAGGPYEQYF.

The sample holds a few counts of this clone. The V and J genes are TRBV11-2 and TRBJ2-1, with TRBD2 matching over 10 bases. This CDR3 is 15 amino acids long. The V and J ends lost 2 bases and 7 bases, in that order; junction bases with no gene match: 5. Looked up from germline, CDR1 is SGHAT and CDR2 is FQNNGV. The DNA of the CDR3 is TGTGCCAGCAGCTTACAAGCGGGAGGGCTTAATGAGCAGTTCTTC. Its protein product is CASSLQAGGLNEQFF.

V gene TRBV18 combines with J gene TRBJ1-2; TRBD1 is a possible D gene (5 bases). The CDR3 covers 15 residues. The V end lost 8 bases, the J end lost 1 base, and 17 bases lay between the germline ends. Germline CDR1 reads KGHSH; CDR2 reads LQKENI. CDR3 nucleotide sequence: TGTGCCAGCCTCCCTCGCGGGGGTGTTAACTATGGCTACACCTTC. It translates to CASLPRGGVNYGYTF.

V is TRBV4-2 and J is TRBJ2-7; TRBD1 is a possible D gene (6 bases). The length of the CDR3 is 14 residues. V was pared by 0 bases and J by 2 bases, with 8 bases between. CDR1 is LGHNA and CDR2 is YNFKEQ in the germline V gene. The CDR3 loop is CASSQDKGAYEQYF. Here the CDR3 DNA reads TGTGCCAGCAGCCAAGATAAGGGGGCCTACGAGCAGTACTTC.

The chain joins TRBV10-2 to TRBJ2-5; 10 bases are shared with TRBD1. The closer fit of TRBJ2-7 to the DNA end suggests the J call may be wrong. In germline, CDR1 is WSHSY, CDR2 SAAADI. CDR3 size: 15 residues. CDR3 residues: CASSDYRDRGNEQYF. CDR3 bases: TGCGCCAGCAGTGACTACCGGGACAGGGGCAACGAGCAGTACTTC.

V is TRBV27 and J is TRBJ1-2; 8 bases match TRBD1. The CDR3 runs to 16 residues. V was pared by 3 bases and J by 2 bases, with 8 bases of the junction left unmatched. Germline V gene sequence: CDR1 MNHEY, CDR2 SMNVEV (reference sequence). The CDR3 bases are TGTGCCAGCAGTTTTTCCCCAGGACAGGGCAACTATGGCTACACCTTC. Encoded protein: CASSFSPGQGNYGYTF.

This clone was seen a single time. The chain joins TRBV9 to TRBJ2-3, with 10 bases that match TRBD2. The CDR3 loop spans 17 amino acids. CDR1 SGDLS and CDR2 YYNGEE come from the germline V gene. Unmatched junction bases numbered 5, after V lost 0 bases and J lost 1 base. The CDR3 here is CASSVGASGSGTDTQYF. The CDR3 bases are TGTGCCAGCAGCGTAGGAGCTAGCGGGAGCGGCACAGATACGCAGTATTTT. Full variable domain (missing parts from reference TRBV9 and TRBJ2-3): DSGVTQTPKHLITATGQRVTLRCSPRSGDLSVYWYQQSLDQGLQFLIQYYNGEERAKGNILERFSAQQFPDLHSELNLSSLELGDSALYFCASSVGASGSGTDTQYFGPGTRLTVL.

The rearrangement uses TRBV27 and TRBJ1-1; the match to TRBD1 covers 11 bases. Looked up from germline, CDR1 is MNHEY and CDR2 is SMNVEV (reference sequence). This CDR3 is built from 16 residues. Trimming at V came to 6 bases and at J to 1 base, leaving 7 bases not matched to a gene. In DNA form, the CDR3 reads TGTGCCAGCAGCCTCGGACAGGGGGCAGGGAACACTGAAGCTTTCTTT. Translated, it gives CASSLGQGAGNTEAFF.

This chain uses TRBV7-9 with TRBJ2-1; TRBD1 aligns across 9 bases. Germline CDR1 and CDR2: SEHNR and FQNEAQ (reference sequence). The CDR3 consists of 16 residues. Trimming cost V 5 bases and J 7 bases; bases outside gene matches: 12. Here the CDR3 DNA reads TGTGCCAGCAGCAATCAATGGGACAGGGTGGGGAATGAGCAGTTCTTC. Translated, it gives CASSNQWDRVGNEQFF.

The CDR3 loop reads CASSPGQGWRGYTF. CDR3 bases: TGTGCCAGCAGTCCAGGACAGGGGTGGCGTGGCTACACCTTC. This sequence joins TRBV27 and TRBJ1-2; the match to TRBD1 covers 9 bases. CDR1 and CDR2 from the germline V gene are MNHEY and SMNVEV (reference sequence). CDR3 size: 14 residues. The junction had 8 bases not matched to a gene; V was cut back by 5 bases and J by 7 bases.

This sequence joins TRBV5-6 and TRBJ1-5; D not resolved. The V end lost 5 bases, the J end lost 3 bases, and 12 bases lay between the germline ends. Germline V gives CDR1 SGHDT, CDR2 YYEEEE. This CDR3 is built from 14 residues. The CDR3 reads CASSRPGINQPQHF. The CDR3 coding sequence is TGTGCCAGCAGTAGACCGGGGATCAATCAGCCCCAGCATTTT.

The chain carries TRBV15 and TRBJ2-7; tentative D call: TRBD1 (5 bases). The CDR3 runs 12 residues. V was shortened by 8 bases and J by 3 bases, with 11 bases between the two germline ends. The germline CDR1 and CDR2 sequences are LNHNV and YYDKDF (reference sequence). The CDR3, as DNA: TGTGCCACCGGGGCCGTAGGCTACGAGCAGTACTTC. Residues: CATGAVGYEQYF.

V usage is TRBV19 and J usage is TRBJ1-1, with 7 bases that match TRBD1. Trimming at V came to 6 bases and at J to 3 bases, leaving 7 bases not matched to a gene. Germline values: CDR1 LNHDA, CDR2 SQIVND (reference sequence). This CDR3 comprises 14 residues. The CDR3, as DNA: TGTGCCAGTAGGAGGGGACAGCAAGACACTGAAGCTTTCTTT. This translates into CASRRGQQDTEAFF.

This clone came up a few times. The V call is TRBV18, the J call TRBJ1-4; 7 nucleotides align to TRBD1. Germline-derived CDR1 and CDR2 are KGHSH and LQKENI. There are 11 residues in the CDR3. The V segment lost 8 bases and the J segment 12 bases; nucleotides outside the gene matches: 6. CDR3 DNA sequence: TGTGCCAGCACCTCCAGGGGGGAACTGTTTTTT. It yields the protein CASTSRGELFF.

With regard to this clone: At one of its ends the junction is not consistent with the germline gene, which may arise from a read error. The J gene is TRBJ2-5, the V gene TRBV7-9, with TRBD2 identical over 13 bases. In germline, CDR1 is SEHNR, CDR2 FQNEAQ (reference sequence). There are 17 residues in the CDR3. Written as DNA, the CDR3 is TGTTCCAGCAGCCCCACTAGCGGGAGGGGGGGCCAGGAGACCCAGTACTTC. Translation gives CSSSPTSGRGGQETQYF. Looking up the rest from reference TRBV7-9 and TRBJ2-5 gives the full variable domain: DTGVSQNPRHKITKRGQNVTFRCDPISEHNRLYWYRQTLGQGPEFLTYFQNEAQLEKSRLLSDRFSAERPKGSFSTLEIQRTEQGDSAMYLCSSSPTSGRGGQETQYFGPGTRLLVL.

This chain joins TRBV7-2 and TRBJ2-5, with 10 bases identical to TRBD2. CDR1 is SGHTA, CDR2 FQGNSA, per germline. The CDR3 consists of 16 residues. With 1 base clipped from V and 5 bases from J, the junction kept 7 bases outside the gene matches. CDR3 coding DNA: TGTGCCAGCAGCTTAGAACTAGCGGGACCCCTTGAGACCCAGTACTTC. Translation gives CASSLELAGPLETQYF.

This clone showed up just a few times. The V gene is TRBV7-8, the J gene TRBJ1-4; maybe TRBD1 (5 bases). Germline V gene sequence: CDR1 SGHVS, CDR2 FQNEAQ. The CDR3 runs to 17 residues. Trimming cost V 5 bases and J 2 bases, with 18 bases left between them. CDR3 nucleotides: TGTGCCAGCAGCCAACGCGGGGGAATAGGGACTAATGAAAAACTGTTTTTT. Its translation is CASSQRGGIGTNEKLFF.